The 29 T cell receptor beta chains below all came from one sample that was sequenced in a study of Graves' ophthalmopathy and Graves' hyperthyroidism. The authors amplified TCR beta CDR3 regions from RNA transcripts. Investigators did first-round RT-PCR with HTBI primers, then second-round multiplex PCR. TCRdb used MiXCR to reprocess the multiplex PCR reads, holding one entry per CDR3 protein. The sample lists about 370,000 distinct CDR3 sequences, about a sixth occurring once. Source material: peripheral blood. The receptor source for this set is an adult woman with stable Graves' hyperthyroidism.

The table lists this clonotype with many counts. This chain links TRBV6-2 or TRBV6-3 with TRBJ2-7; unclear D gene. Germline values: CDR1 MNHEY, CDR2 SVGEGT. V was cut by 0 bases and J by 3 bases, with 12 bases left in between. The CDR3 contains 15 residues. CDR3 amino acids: CASSYSGVFSYEQYF. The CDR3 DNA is TGTGCCAGCAGTTACTCTGGGGTGTTCAGCTACGAGCAGTACTTC.

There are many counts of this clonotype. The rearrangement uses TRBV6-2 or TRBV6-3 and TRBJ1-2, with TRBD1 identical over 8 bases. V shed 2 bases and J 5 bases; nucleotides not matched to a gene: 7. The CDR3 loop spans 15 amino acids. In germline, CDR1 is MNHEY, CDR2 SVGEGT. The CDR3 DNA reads TGTGCCAGCAGTTACAGGGACAGGTCTTCATATGGCTACACCTTC. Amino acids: CASSYRDRSSYGYTF.

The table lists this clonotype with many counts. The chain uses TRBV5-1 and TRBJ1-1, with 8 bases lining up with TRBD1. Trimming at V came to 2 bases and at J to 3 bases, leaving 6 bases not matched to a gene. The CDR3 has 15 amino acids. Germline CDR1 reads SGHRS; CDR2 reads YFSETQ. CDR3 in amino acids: CASSFQDRVDTEAFF. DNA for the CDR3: TGCGCCAGCAGCTTCCAGGACAGGGTTGACACTGAAGCTTTCTTT.

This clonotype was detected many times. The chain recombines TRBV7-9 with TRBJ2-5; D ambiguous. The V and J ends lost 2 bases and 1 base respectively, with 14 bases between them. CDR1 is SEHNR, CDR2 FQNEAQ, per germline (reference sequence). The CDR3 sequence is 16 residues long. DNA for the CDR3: TGTGCCAGCAGCTTATTTGTATCGCCCTCCCAAGAGACCCAGTACTTC. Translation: CASSLFVSPSQETQYF.

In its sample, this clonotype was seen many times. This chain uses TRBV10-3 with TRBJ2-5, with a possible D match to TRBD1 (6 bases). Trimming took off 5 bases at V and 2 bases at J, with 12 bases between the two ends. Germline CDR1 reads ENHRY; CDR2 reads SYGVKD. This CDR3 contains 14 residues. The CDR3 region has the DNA TGTGCCATCAGTCCAAACAGGGATCAAGAGACCCAGTACTTC. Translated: CAISPNRDQETQYF.

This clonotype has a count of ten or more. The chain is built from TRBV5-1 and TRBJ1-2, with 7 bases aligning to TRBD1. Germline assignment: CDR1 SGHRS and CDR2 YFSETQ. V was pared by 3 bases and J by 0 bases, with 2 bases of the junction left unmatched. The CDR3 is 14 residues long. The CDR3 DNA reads TGCGCCAGCAGCTCACAGGGGTCTAACTATGGCTACACCTTC. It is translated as CASSSQGSNYGYTF. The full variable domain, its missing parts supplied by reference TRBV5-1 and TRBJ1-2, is KAGVTQTPRYLIKTRGQQVTLSCSPISGHRSVSWYQQTPGQGLQFLFEYFSETQRNKGNFPGRFSGRQFSNSRSEMNVSTLELGDSALYLCASSSQGSNYGYTFGSGTRLTVV.

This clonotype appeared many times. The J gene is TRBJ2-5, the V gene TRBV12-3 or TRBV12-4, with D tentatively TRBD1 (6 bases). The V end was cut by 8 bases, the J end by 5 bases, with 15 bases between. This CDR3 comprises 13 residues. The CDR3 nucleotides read TGTGCCAGCGGACCCAACAGGGTTGAGACCCAGTACTTC. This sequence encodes CASGPNRVETQYF.

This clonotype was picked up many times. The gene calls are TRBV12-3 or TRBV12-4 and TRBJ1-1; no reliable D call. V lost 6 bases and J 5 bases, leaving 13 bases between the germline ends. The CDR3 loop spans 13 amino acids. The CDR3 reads CASSPRGWTEAFF. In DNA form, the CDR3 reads TGTGCCAGCAGCCCCCGCGGGTGGACTGAAGCTTTCTTT.

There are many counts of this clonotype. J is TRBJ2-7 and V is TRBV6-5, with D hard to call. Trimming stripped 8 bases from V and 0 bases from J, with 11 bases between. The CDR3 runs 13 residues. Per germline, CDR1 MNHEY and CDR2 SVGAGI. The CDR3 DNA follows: TGTGCCAGCGGTCAGGCAGACTCCTACGAGCAGTACTTC. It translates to CASGQADSYEQYF.

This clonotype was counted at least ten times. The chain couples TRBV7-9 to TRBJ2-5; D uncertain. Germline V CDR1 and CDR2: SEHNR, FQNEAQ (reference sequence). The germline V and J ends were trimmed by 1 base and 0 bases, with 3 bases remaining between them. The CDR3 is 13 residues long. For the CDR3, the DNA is TGTGCCAGCAGCTTAGTGAACCAAGAGACCCAGTACTTC. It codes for CASSLVNQETQYF.

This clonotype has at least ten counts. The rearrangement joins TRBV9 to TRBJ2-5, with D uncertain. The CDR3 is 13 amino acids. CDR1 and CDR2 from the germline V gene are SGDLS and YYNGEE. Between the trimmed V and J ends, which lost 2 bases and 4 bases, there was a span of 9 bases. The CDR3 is CASSVTVSETQYF. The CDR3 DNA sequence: TGTGCCAGCAGCGTTACAGTCTCAGAGACCCAGTACTTC.

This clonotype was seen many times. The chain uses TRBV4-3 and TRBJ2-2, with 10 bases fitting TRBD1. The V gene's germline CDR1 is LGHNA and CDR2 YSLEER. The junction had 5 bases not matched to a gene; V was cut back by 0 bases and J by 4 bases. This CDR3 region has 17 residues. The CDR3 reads CASSQEWGTGATGELFF. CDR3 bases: TGCGCCAGCAGCCAAGAGTGGGGGACAGGGGCCACCGGGGAGCTGTTTTTT.

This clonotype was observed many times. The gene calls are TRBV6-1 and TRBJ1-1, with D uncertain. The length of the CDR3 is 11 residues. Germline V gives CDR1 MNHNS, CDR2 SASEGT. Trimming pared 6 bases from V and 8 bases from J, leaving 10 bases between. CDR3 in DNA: TGTGCCAGCAGAGACACCAGCGAAGCTTTCTTT. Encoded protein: CASRDTSEAFF.

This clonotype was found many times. The CDR3 nucleotides are TGTGCCAGCAGTTTATCCGGGACTAGCGGGTACCAAGAGACCCAGTACTTC. It codes for CASSLSGTSGYQETQYF. The chain joins TRBV27 to TRBJ2-5; the match to TRBD2 covers 12 bases. This CDR3 has 17 residues. Germline-derived CDR1 and CDR2 are MNHEY and SMNVEV (reference sequence). J lost 0 bases, V lost 0 bases, and 2 bases had no gene match.

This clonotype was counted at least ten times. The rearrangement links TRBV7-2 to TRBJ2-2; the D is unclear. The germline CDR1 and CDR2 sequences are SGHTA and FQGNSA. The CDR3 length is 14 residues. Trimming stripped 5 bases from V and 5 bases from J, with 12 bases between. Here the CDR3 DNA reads TGTGCCAGCAGCCGACCGGAGTTAACCGGGGAGCTGTTTTTT. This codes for CASSRPELTGELFF. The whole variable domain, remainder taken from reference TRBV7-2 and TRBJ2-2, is GAGVSQSPSNKVTEKGKDVELRCDPISGHTALYWYRQSLGQGLEFLIYFQGNSAPDKSGLPSDRFSAERTGGSVSTLTIQRTQQEDSAVYLCASSRPELTGELFFGEGSRLTVL.

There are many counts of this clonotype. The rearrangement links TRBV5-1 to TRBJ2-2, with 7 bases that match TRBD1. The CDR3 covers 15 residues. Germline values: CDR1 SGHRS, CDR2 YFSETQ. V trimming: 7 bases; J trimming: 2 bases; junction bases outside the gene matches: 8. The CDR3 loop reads CASHEGAHNTGELFF. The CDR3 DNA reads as TGCGCCAGCCATGAGGGGGCCCACAACACCGGGGAGCTGTTTTTT.

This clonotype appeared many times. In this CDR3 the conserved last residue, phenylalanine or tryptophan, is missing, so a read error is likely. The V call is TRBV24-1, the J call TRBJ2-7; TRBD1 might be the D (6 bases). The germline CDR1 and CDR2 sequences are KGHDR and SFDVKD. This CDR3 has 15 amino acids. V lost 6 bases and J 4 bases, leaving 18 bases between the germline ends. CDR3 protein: CATSKTLYREYEQYL. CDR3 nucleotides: TGTGCCACCAGTAAAACTCTCTACAGGGAGTACGAGCAGTACCTC.

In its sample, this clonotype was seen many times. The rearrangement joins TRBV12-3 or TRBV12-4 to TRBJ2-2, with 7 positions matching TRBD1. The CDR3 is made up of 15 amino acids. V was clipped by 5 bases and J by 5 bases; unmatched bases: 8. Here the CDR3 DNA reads TGTGCCAGCAGTACTCCGGGACAGCTGACCGGGGAGCTGTTTTTT. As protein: CASSTPGQLTGELFF.

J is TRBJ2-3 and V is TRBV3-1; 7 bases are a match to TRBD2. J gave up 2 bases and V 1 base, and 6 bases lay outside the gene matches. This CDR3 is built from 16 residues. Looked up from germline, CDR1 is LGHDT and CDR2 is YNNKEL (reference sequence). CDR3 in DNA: TGTGCCAGCAGCCAAGGGCGGGAGAGTAACACAGATACGCAGTATTTT. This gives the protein CASSQGRESNTDTQYF.

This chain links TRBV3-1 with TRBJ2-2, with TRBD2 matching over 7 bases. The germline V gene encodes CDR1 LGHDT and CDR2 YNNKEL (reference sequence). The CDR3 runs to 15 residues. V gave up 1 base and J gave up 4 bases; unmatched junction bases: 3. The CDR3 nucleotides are TGTGCCAGCAGCCAAGGACTAGCAGCCACCGGGGAGCTGTTTTTT. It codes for CASSQGLAATGELFF.

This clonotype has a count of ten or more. The CDR3 coding sequence is TGCAGCGTTGAAAAGGGCGTCGACTATGGCTACACCTTC. This codes for CSVEKGVDYGYTF. The rearrangement joins TRBV29-1 to TRBJ1-2; D ambiguous. The CDR3 totals 13 residues. Trimming removed 2 bases at V and 3 bases at J, with 10 bases between. The germline gives CDR1 SQVTM, CDR2 ANQGSEA.

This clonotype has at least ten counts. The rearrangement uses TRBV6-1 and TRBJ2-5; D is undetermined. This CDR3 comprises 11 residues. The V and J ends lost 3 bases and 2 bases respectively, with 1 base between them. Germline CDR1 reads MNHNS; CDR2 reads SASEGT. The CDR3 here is CASSEQETQYF. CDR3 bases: TGTGCCAGCAGTGAGCAAGAGACCCAGTACTTC.

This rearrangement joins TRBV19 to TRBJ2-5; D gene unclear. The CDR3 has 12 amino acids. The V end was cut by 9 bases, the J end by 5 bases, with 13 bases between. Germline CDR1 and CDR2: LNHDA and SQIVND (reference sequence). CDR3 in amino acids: CASGLAGETQYF. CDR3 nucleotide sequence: TGTGCCAGCGGATTGGCAGGCGAGACCCAGTACTTC.

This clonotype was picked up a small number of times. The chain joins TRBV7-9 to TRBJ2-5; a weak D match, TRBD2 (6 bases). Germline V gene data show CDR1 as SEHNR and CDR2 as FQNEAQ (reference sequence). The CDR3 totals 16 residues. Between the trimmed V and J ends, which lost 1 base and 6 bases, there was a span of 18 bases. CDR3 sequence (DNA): TGTGCCAGCAGCTTAGATTATGCCGGGAGTCTAAAGACCCAGTACTTC. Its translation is CASSLDYAGSLKTQYF.

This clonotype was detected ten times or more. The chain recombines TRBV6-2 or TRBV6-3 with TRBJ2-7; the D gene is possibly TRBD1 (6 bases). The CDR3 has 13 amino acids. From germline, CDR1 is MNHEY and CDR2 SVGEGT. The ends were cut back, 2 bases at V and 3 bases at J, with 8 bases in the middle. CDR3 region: CASSYEDSYEQYF. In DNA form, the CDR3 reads TGTGCCAGCAGTTACGAGGACAGCTACGAGCAGTACTTC.

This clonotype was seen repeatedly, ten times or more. The CDR3 protein is CASSEMAASYEQYF. CDR3 in DNA: TGTGCCAGCAGTGAAATGGCAGCCTCCTACGAGCAGTACTTC. The rearrangement links TRBV2 to TRBJ2-7; D remains unclear. Trimming cost V 2 bases and J 0 bases, with 8 bases left between them. The V gene's germline CDR1 is SNHLY and CDR2 FYNNEI. The CDR3 totals 14 residues.

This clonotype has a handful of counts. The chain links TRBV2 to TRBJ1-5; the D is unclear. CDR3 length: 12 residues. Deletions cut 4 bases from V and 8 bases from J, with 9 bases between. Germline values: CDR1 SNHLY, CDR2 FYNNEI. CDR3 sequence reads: CASSVPPEPQHF. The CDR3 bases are TGTGCCAGCAGTGTACCTCCGGAGCCCCAGCATTTT.

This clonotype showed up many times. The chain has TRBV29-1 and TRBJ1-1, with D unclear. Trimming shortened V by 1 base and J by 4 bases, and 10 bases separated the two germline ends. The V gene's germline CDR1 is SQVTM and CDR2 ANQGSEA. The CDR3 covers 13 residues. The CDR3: CSVEALRSTEAFF. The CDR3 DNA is TGCAGCGTTGAAGCATTGAGAAGCACTGAAGCTTTCTTT.

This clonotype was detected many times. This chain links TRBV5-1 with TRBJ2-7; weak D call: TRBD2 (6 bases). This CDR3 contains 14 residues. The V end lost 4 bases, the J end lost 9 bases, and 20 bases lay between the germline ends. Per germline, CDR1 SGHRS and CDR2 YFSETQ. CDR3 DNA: TGCGCCAGCAGCCCCGGCGGGGAAGGAACGAGGCAGTACTTC. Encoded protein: CASSPGGEGTRQYF.